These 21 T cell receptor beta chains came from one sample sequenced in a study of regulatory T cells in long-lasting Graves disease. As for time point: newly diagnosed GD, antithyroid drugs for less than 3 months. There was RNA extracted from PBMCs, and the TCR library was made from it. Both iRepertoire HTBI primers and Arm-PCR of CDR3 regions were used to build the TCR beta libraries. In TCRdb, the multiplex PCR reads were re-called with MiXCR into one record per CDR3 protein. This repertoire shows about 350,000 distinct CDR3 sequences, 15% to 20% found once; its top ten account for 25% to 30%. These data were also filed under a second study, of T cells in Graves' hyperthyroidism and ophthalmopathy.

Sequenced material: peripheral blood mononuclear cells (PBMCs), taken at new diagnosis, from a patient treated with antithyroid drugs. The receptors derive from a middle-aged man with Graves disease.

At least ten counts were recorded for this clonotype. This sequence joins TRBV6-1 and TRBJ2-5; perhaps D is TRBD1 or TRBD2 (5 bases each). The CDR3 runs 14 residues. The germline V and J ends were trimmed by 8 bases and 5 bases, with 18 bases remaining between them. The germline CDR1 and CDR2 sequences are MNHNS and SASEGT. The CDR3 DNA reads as TGTGCCAGCCTAAGATGGGGGTGGAGGGAGACCCAGTACTTC. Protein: CASLRWGWRETQYF.

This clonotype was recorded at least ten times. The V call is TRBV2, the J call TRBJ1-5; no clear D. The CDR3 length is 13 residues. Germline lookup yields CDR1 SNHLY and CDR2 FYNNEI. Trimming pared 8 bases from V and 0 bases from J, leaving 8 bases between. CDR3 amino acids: CASSQFSNQPQHF. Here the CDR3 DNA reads TGTGCCAGCTCCCAGTTTAGCAATCAGCCCCAGCATTTT.

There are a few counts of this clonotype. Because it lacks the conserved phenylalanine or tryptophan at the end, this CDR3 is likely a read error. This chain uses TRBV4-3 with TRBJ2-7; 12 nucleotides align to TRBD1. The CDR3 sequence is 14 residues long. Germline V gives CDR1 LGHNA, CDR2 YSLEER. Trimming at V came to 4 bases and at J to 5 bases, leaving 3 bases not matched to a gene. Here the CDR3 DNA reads TGCGCCAGCAGCCCAGGGACAGGGGGCGACGAGCAGTACCTC. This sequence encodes CASSPGTGGDEQYL.

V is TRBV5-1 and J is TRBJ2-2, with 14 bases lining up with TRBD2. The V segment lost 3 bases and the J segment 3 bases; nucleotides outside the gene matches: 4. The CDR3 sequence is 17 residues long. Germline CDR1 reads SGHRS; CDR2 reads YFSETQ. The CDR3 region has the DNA TGCGCCAGCAGCTCTGGACTAGCGGGGGGTCACACCGGGGAGCTGTTTTTT. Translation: CASSSGLAGGHTGELFF. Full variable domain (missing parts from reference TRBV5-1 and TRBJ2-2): KAGVTQTPRYLIKTRGQQVTLSCSPISGHRSVSWYQQTPGQGLQFLFEYFSETQRNKGNFPGRFSGRQFSNSRSEMNVSTLELGDSALYLCASSSGLAGGHTGELFFGEGSRLTVL.

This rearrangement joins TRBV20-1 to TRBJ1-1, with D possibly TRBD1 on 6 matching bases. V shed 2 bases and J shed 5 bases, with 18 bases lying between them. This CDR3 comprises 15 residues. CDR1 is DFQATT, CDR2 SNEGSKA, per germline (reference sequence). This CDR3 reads CSARSATGLGTEAFF. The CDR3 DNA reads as TGCAGTGCTAGAAGCGCTACAGGGCTGGGGACTGAAGCTTTCTTT.

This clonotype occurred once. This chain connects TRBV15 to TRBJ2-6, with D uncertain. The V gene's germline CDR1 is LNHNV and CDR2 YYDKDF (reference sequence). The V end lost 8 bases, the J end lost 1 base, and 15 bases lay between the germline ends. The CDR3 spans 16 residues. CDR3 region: CATQPERASGANVLTF. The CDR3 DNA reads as TGTGCCACCCAACCCGAAAGAGCTTCTGGGGCCAACGTCCTGACTTTC.

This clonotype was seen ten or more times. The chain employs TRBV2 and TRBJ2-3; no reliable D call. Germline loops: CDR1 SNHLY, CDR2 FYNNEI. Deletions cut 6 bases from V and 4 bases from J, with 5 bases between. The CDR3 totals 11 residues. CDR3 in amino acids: CASRWPDTQYF. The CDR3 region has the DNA TGTGCCAGCAGGTGGCCAGATACGCAGTATTTT.

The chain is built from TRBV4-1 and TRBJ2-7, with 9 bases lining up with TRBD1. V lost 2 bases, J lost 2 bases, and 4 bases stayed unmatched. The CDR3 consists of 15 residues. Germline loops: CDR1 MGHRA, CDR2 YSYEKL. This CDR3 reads CASSQWGQGAYEQYF. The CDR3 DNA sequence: TGCGCCAGCAGCCAATGGGGACAGGGTGCCTACGAGCAGTACTTC.

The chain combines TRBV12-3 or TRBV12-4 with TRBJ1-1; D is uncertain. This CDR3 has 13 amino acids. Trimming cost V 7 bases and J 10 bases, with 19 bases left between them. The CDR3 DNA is TGTGCCAGCATTGAAGGGATTTCTTCGCCAGCTTTCTTT. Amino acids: CASIEGISSPAFF.

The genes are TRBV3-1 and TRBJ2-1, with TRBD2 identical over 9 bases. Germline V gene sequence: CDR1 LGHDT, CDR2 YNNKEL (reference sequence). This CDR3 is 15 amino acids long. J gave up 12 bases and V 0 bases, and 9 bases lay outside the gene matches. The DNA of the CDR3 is TGTGCCAGCAGCCAAGATCGTAGCGGGGGAGGTCGGCAGTTCTTC. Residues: CASSQDRSGGGRQFF.

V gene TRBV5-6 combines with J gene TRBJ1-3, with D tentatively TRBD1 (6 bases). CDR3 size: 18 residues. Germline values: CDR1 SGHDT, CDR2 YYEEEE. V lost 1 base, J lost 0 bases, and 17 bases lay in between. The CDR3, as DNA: TGTGCCAGCAGCTTGCTAGAAGGGGGGGGCTACTCTGGAAACACCATATATTTT. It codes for CASSLLEGGGYSGNTIYF.

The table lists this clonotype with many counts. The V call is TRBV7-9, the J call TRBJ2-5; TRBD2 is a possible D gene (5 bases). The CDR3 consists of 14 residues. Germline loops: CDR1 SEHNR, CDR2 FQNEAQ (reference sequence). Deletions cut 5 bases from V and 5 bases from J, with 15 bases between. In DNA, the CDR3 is TGTGCCAGCAGCCCTGGCTCGGGGTTGGAGACCCAGTACTTC. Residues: CASSPGSGLETQYF.

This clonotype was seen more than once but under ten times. CDR3 sequence (DNA): TGTGCCAGCAGTGGGACAGGCGCTGCCGGGGAGCTGTTTTTT. Amino acids: CASSGTGAAGELFF. The V call is TRBV6-1, the J call TRBJ2-2, with 7 bases lining up with TRBD1. Germline V gives CDR1 MNHNS, CDR2 SASEGT. This CDR3 has 14 amino acids. Trimming at V came to 4 bases and at J to 6 bases, leaving 5 bases not matched to a gene.

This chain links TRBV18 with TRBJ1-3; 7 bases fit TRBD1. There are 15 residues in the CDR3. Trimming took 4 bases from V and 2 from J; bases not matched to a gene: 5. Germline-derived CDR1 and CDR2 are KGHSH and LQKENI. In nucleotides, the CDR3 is TGTGCCAGCTCACGGGGACAGCCGGCTGGAAACACCATATATTTT. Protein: CASSRGQPAGNTIYF.

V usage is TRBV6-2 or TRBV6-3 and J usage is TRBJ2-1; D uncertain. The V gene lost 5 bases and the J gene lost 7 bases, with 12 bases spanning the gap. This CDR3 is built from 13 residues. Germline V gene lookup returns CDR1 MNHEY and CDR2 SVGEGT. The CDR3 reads CASSPQQINEQFF. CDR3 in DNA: TGTGCCAGCAGTCCTCAACAGATAAATGAGCAGTTCTTC.

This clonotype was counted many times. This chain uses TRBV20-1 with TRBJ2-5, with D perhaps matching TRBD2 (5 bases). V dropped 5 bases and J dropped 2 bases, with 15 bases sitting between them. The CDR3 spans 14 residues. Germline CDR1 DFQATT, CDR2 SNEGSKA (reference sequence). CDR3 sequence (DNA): TGCAGTGCTCTGGACGGGATAAGACAAGAGACCCAGTACTTC. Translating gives CSALDGIRQETQYF.

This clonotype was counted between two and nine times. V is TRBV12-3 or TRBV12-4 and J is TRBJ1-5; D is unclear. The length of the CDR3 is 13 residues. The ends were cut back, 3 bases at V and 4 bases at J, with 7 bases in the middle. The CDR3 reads CASSFWINQPQHF. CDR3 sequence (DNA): TGTGCCAGCAGTTTTTGGATAAATCAGCCCCAGCATTTT.

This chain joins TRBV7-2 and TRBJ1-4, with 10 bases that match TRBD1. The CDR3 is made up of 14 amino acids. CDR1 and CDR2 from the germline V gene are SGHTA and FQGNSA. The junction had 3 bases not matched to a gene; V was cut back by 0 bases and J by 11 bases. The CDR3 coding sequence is TGTGCCAGCAGCTTAGCGGGGACAGGGGATAAACTGTTTTTT. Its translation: CASSLAGTGDKLFF.

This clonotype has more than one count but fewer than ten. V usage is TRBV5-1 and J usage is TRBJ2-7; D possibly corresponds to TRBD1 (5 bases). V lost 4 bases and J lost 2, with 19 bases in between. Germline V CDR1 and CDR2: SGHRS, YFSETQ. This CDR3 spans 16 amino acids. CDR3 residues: CASSDSLQGIPYEQYF. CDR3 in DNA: TGCGCCAGCAGCGATTCCCTCCAGGGAATCCCCTACGAGCAGTACTTC.

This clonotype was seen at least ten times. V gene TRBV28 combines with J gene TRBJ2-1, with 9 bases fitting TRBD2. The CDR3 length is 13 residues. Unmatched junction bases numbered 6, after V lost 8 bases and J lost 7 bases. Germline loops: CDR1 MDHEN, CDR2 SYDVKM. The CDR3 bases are TGTGCCAGCCTTAGCGGGGGTACGAATGAGCAGTTCTTC. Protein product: CASLSGGTNEQFF.

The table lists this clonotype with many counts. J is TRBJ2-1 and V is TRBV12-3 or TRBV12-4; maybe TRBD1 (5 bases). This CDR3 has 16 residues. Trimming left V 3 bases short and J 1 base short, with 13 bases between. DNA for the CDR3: TGTGCCAGCAGTTTGTTTAGGGGTCGTTCCTACAATGAGCAGTTCTTC. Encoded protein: CASSLFRGRSYNEQFF.